This T cell receptor beta chain was found in a study of shared clonotypes between healthy human individuals (dated by TCRdb to 2020 to 2022). Background on the whole study: The cohort comprised a couple of women and a few men aged 18 to 49 years. For each donor, three plates each were used for CD4 naive and CD4 memory, two plates were used for CD8 naive, and one plate was used for CD8 memory. Each donor's leukapheresis produced roughly between about 0.9 and 9.5 billion PBMCs. To increase sequencing depth and limit assay-specific biases, different laboratories used diverse techniques to prepare libraries and sequence TCR repertoires. The study deeply sequenced blood TCR repertoires of about 5 healthy adults to estimate repertoire size and the extent of clonotype sharing between individuals.

CD8 naive samples were obtained by positive selection for CCR7 among CD45RO-negative cells, yielding a CD45RA+CCR7+ population from which TemRA cells were excluded. The donors were healthy, HIV-negative adults who had no recently reported acute infections or vaccinations. All donors were Caucasian adults living in Nashville, Tennessee, USA. Blood was obtained by leukapheresis, after which PBMCs were separated by Ficoll-Histopaque density gradient centrifugation and cryopreserved in liquid nitrogen vapor phase. Purity and quantity of every magnetically sorted T cell population were checked by analytical flow cytometry. Each sorted fraction had its genomic DNA isolated and then quantified by UV absorbance on a Nanodrop 2000c. General conclusions and limits of the study: The genetic and exposure-history diversity represented was limited by the small number of donors. Based on pairwise subsampling, the degree of clonotype sharing among donors was expected to be affected by sequencing depth. Higher generation probabilities were observed for clonotypes shared by all four sorted-subset donors than for non-shared clonotypes. Across a few donors, about 5.2% of naive CD4, roughly 3.5% of naive CD8, 2.3% of memory CD4, and under 0.45% of memory CD8 clonotypes were shared. Sampling was limited to blood, and TCR repertoires in tissue likely differ from TCR repertoires in blood. Naive subsets generally had larger estimated clonotype richness than memory subsets. Rarefaction of sorted-subset datasets indicated incomplete sequencing despite the large sequencing depth.

With regard to this clone: Which antigen it targets is not known. Base qualities are not at hand, and no much larger clone is one base apart.

Using the deep immunoSEQ assay, multiplex PCR amplified TCR CDR3 regions from genomic DNA. For each cell subset, the extracted genomic DNA was distributed evenly across all wells of several immunoSEQ 96-well plates, and each plate served as one replicate. For sorted subsets, each replicate PCR was loaded with roughly 190 ng genomic DNA, equivalent to 32,000 or so T cell genomes. The purified libraries were quantified using a Qubit 3.0 fluorometer, sized with a Bioanalyzer 2100, and then quantified again using the KAPA Library Quantification kit. Every immunoSEQ 96-well plate was sequenced on a separate single-read 150-cycle Illumina NextSeq 550 flow cell. The original methods were these. Because only junctional sequences without quality scores were contained in the immunoSEQ output, filtering matching that applied to full-length reads could not be performed. To assign V/J genes and CDR3, sequences were annotated using PyIR, a Python wrapper for IgBLAST v1.9, with IMGT germline references. Reads with weak V/J assignments (E-value above 1e-6), missing CDR3, stop codons, out-of-frame junctions, or ambiguous translated residues were removed. V3J clonotypes were defined as sequences sharing an identical inferred V gene, J gene, and CDR3 amino acid sequence. Percentage overlap between repertoires was computed as shared unique clonotypes divided by the size of the smaller repertoire. Three approaches were used to assess repertoire richness: RTK rarefaction, the Chao1 estimator, and Recon v2.1 estimates of unobserved clonotypes. Generation probabilities were computed with OLGA for all TCRbeta clonotypes obtained by the gDNA method from a few donors. Entries here come from immuneACCESS through TCRdb and include only in-frame sequences with V and J called. Some clones fail to appear in such tables; in the studies checked, an unresolved V gene covers under half of the shortfall, and the cause of the remainder is unknown. The V and J calls and clone size were taken over from that table, and D and trimming were inferred from the DNA. This sample lists approximately 1.9 million clones; 93% were detected once. The top ten constitute 1.5% to 2% of the sample.

Trimming takes 3 bases from V and 1 base from J, and the germline ends sit 9 bases apart. CDR1 is given as SGHVS and CDR2 as FNYEAQ, both from the germline V gene. The CDR3 numbers 15 residues from cysteine through phenylalanine. Of the read, only the CDR3 DNA is kept; its 45 bases are in frame from base 1. The V gene is TRBV7-6 and the J gene is TRBJ1-4; the D gene remains uncertain. This clonotype was sampled from a man between 18 and 35 years old in good health. Some clones in this sample may be carry-over from other donors' samples. Sequencing was done on a sample of naive CD8+ T cells from PBMCs. What the cell subset or site label conveys for this sample: CD45RA+CCR7+. This receptor carries the CDR3 CASSLGGGTNEKLFF. The nucleotide sequence reads as follows: TGTGCCAGCAGCTTGGGCGGCGGAACTAATGAAAAACTGTTTTTT.